This T cell receptor beta chain was identified in a study of blood T cell repertoires in COVID-19. About the study: Sources were T cells, B-cell-depleted T cells, or PBMCs; the material itself was cDNA or gDNA.

The germline V and J ends were trimmed by 6 bases and 3 bases, with 12 bases remaining between them. This CDR3 spans 14 amino acids. From germline, CDR1 is ENHRY and CDR2 SYGVKD. The protocol was immunoSEQ multiplex PCR, while the TCRdb copy is restricted to in-frame clones and leaves out a portion. The sample includes 160,000 or so clones, under 95% of them seen just once. The clonotype originates from a man aged 60 to 69 with active or convalescent COVID-19. This chain uses TRBV10-3 with TRBJ1-5; TRBD1 is a possible D gene (6 bases). The specimen was peripheral blood. Written as DNA, the CDR3 is TGTGCCATCAGCGAAGACAGGTTCAATCAGCCCCAGCATTTT. Protein product: CAISEDRFNQPQHF.